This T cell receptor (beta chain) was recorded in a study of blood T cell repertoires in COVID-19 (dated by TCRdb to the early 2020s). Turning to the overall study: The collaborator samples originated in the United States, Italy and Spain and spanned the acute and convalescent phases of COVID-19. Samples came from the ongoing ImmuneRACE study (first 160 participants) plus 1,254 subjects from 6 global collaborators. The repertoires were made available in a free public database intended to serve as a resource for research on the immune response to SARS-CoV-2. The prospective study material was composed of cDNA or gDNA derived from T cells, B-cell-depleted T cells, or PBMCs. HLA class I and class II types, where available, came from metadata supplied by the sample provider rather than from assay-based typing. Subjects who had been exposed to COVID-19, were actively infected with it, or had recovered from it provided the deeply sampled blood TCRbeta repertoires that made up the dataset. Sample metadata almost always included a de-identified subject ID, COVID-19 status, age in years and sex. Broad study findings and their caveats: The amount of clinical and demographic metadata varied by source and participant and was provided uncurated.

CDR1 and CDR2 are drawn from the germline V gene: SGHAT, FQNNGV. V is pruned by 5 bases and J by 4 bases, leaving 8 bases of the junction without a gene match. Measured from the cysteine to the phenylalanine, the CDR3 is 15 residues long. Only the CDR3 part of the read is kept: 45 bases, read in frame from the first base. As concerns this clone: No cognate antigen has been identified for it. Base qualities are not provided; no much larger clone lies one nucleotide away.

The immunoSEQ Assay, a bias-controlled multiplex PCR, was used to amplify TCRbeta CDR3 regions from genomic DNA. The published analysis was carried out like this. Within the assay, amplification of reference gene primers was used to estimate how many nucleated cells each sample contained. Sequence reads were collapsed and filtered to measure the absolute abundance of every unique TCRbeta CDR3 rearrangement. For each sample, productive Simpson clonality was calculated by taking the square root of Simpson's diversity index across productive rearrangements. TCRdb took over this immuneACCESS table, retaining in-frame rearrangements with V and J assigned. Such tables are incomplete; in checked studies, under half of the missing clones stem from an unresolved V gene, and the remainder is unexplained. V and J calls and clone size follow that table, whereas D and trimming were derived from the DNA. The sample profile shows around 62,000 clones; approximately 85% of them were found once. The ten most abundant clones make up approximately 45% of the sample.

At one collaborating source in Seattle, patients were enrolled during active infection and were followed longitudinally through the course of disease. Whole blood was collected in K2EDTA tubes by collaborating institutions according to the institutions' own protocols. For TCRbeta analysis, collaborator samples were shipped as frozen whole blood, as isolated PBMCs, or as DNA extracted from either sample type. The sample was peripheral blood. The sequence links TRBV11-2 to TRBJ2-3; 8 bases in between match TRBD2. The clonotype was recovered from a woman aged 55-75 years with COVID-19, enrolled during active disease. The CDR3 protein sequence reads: CASSLAGGYADTQYF. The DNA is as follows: TGTGCCAGCAGCCTGGCGGGGGGTTATGCAGATACGCAGTATTTT.